This T cell receptor (beta chain) was retrieved from a study of blood T cells in healthy people across ages (dated by TCRdb to the mid-2010s). In the study overall: In model experiments, roughly one uniquely barcoded TCR beta cDNA molecule per two T cells was captured by template switching. To track age-related changes in TCR beta repertoire diversity, the study relied on deep sequencing normalized with unique cDNA molecular identifiers. The donors were divided into four age groups: young (average around 16 years), middle-aged (approximately 39), aged (about 60) and long-lived (82). To avoid experimental bias, donors of different ages were distributed randomly across sequencing lanes. For two donors (one aged 18 to 29 and one aged 80 or older), the study analyzed two additional independent replicas of 1 million unique cDNA reads from the same blood draw.

Clipping removes 3 bases from V and 8 bases from J, with 14 as the unmatched junction base count. The CDR3 spans 16 residues, from the cysteine through the phenylalanine. Only CDR3 DNA remains: 48 bases, in frame from the first base. CDR1 is given as DFQATT and CDR2 as SNEGSKA, both from the germline V gene (reference sequence). Library creation used 5' RACE. Sequencing was performed on an Illumina HiSeq 2500. A second PCR of about 7 to 12 cycles was performed with a sample-barcoded 5' primer and a J-beta primer mix. A template-switch 5' adaptor carrying 12 random nucleotides introduced a unique molecular identifier onto each TCR beta cDNA molecule. At least 2.5 million CDR3-containing paired-end reads were obtained from each sample. All of the RNA was converted into first-strand cDNA using the Mint cDNA synthesis kit, with a TRBC-specific oligonucleotide serving as the primer. All cDNA was treated with uracil-DNA glycosylase and then went through a first 18-cycle PCR with the universal primers M1SS and BC2_uni_R. Under the source paper's analysis protocol: For normalization, 1 million high-quality reads were randomly selected from each sample, with every read carrying a distinct molecular identifier. Instead of being binned into consensus sequences, reads that shared molecular identifiers were thrown out. MiTCR, run with a Q25 quality threshold and the strictest error-elimination algorithm, handled CDR3 identification, clonotype clustering and error correction. Lower-bound total TCR beta diversity was estimated with a nonparametric unseen species model using Euler transformation. TCRdb reworked the public reads: Q25 trimming with fastp, MiXCR clone assembly, productive beta chains retained. Rows merge per CDR3 protein into single entries with the most common DNA and genes. The V and J calls follow TCRdb's processing rather than the paper's. Recorded for this sample are hundreds of thousands of distinct CDR3 sequences; 21% of them occurred a single time. The ten top clones hold roughly 3.6% of the sample.

In the case of this clonotype: Its cognate antigen has yet to be identified. No clone much larger than this one lies a single base away; base qualities are absent.

Donors were 39 systemically healthy Caucasian individuals from Russia aged roughly 6 to 100 years. Approximately 9 milliliters of peripheral blood were collected from each donor into EDTA-treated Vacutainer tubes. Ficoll-Paque density-gradient centrifugation was used to isolate PBMCs, with at least 6 million per sample. Trizol reagent was used to extract total RNA from the PBMCs, yielding at least 5.5 micrograms per sample. The percentages of naive CD45RAhigh/CD27high T cells were determined by flow cytometry on a PBMC aliquot from every donor. What the authors observed across the whole study: Because the CMV infection status of the donors was unknown, age-related changes in expanded clonotypes may potentially have been confounded. As age increased, observed TCR beta diversity per million T cells dropped in a roughly linear way, and a significant reduction was already evident by age around 41. Because profiling used bulk unsorted PBMCs, naive and antigen-experienced compartments could not be compared conclusively. Observed TCR beta diversity correlated strongly with the percentage of naive T cells measured by flow cytometry. Total diversity estimates from one million sequenced T cells were considered lower bounds and underestimates. Compared with the aged group, the long-lived group had more naive CD4+ T cells, fewer expanded clones and increased TCR diversity, a pattern suggesting age selection.

The sequence came from a man between 65 and 85 years old in good health. Sequences were obtained from blood. The V and J genes are TRBV20-1 and TRBJ2-1; 9 bases in between match TRBD2. CDR3 sequence: CSASYGGSGRIDEQFF. The DNA is TGCAGTGCTAGCTACGGGGGTAGCGGGAGAATCGATGAGCAGTTCTTC.